The clone carrying this T cell receptor beta chain was found many times. The target antigen is unknown. Stated time point: patch test 2, 6 weeks after DPC sensitization. Sample treatment: therapeutic diphenylcyclopropenone sensitization with weekly scalp DPC. Between the trimmed V and J ends, which lost 6 bases and 4 bases, there was a span of 3 bases. CDR3 length: 11 residues. Germline loops: CDR1 SGHAT, CDR2 FQDESV (reference sequence). This record belongs to a study of human T cells and chemical hapten exposure. The wider study: Recorded diagnoses among the mostly female patients were alopecia areata, totalis or universalis. Study results and limitations: Relative to controls, expanded TCRs formed significantly more large CDR3 similarity clusters. Every donor had alopecia, and their immune response may therefore differ from healthy people's.

One entry per CDR3 protein, called by TCRdb with MiXCR from the RACE reads. This table holds a few hundred thousand distinct CDR3 sequences, roughly 6% found once. This sequence joins TRBV11-1 and TRBJ2-2; D gene ambiguous. The sequence was collected from a woman younger than 35 with alopecia areata. Some clones in this sample may be carry-over from other donors' samples. The sequences come from whole blood, collected in connection with sensitization to the hapten diphenylcyclopropenone (DPC). As DNA, the CDR3 is TGTGCCAGCAGAGGCACCGGGGAGCTGTTTTTT. Its translation is CASRGTGELFF.